The 27 T cell receptor beta chains given below trace back to one sample, sequenced in a study of blood T cell repertoires in COVID-19. Method: immunoSEQ multiplex PCR; TCRdb's copy keeps in-frame clones and lacks some. Of hundreds of thousands of clones in the sample, under 95% are singletons; the top ten hold around 3.3%. Source material: peripheral blood. The receptor source for this set is a woman between 18 and 29 years old who had recovered from COVID-19.

This clone was counted a few times. CDR3 residues: CAWGLAGGRGGEQFF. DNA of the CDR3: TGTGCCTGGGGACTAGCGGGAGGGCGAGGCGGTGAGCAGTTCTTC. The chain recombines TRBV30 with TRBJ2-1, with TRBD2 identical over 15 bases. The CDR3 extends over 15 amino acids. In germline, CDR1 is GTSNPN, CDR2 SVGIG (reference sequence). V shed 5 bases, J shed 9 bases, and the junction held 8 bases outside the gene matches.

The chain employs TRBV11-3 and TRBJ1-1; tentative D call: TRBD1 (5 bases). Per germline, CDR1 SGHNT and CDR2 YENEEA. Trimming removed 5 bases from V and 0 bases from J, with 10 bases in between. The CDR3 length is 14 residues. Written as DNA, the CDR3 is TGTGCCAGCAGCCTGGGGCGGATGAACACTGAAGCTTTCTTT. As protein: CASSLGRMNTEAFF.

The rearrangement uses TRBV3-1 (or the pseudogene TRBV3-2) and TRBJ2-1; 13 positions agree with TRBD2. Germline V gene data show CDR1 as LGHDT and CDR2 as YNNKEL (reference sequence). V gave up 4 bases and J gave up 5 bases; unmatched junction bases: 5. CDR3 size: 16 residues. DNA for the CDR3: TGTGCCAGCAGCCCGATTGGGACTAGCGGGGACAATGAGCAGTTCTTC. Amino acids: CASSPIGTSGDNEQFF.

The chain couples TRBV10-3 to TRBJ1-2; D is possibly TRBD1 (6 bases). Per germline, CDR1 ENHRY and CDR2 SYGVKD. The CDR3 length is 16 residues. V lost 8 bases and J lost 0, with 19 bases in between. The CDR3 DNA sequence: TGTGCCATCTCCCGAGGAACAGGGTCAACTAACTATGGCTACACCTTC. Amino acid sequence: CAISRGTGSTNYGYTF.

The V call is TRBV5-6, the J call TRBJ2-5, with TRBD2 matching over 15 bases. V lost 5 bases and J lost 5; bases outside the gene matches: 4. The CDR3 is 15 residues long. Per the germline V gene, CDR1 is SGHDT and CDR2 is YYEEEE. CDR3 nucleotides: TGTGCCAGCAGGGGACTAGCGGGAGGTCGGGAGACCCAGTACTTC. Amino acids: CASRGLAGGRETQYF.

V is TRBV5-1 and J is TRBJ2-4, with 9 positions matching TRBD2. Losses at the gene ends were 0 bases for V and 6 bases for J; bases not matched to a gene: 16. The CDR3 length is 19 residues. Germline V CDR1 and CDR2: SGHRS, YFSETQ. CDR3: CASSLDVGGSSAGGNIQYF. In DNA form, the CDR3 reads TGCGCCAGCAGCTTGGATGTGGGGGGCTCTTCAGCGGGAGGAAACATTCAGTACTTC.

The genes are TRBV15 and TRBJ2-7; 9 positions match TRBD1. With 1 base clipped from V and 3 bases from J, the junction kept 1 base outside the gene matches. The CDR3 contains 14 residues. Germline-derived CDR1 and CDR2 are LNHNV and YYDKDF (reference sequence). The CDR3 DNA reads as TGTGCCACCAGCAGAGGACAGGGGGTCTACGAGCAGTACGTC. Protein product: CATSRGQGVYEQYV.

The rearrangement links TRBV6-4 to TRBJ2-7; 13 nucleotides agree with TRBD2. The germline V gene has CDR1 MRHNA and CDR2 SNTAGT. This CDR3 comprises 16 residues. V gave up 0 bases and J gave up 5 bases; unmatched junction bases: 4. The CDR3 DNA is TGTGCCAGCAGTGACTCCCGACTAGCGGGAGGCCACGAGCAGTACGTC. This encodes CASSDSRLAGGHEQYV.

The chain is built from TRBV28 and TRBJ1-1; 12 bases map to TRBD1. Germline V gene data show CDR1 as MDHEN and CDR2 as SYDVKM. CDR3 length: 15 amino acids. V was clipped by 3 bases and J by 7 bases; unmatched bases: 6. The CDR3 reads CASSLGDRGRFEAFF. CDR3 DNA: TGTGCCAGCAGTTTGGGGGACAGGGGGCGTTTTGAAGCTTTCTTT.

The chain employs TRBV19 and TRBJ1-1; 7 bases line up with TRBD1. Trimming removed 2 bases from V and 4 bases from J; junction bases left unmatched: 4. CDR3 length: 14 amino acids. The germline V gene encodes CDR1 LNHDA and CDR2 SQIVND (reference sequence). The CDR3 loop is CASSIQGVGTEAFF. DNA of the CDR3: TGTGCCAGTAGTATACAGGGGGTAGGCACTGAAGCTTTCTTT.

The rearrangement links TRBV19 to TRBJ1-1; 8 bases are a match to TRBD1. The CDR3 is 14 residues long. Trimming took 3 bases from V and 3 from J; bases not matched to a gene: 3. Germline lookup yields CDR1 LNHDA and CDR2 SQIVND (reference sequence). This chain's CDR3 is CASSMQGAYTEAFF. Here the CDR3 DNA reads TGTGCCAGTAGTATGCAGGGGGCTTACACTGAAGCTTTCTTT.

This sequence joins TRBV6-2 or TRBV6-3 and TRBJ2-5, with TRBD2 matching 11 bases. The CDR3 totals 15 residues. Germline CDR1 MNHEY, CDR2 SVGEGT. V shed 4 bases, J shed 4 bases, and the junction held 5 bases outside the gene matches. The CDR3 region is CASSSVAGGRETQYF. In DNA form, the CDR3 reads TGTGCCAGCAGTTCCGTAGCGGGAGGGCGAGAGACCCAGTACTTC.

The chain joins TRBV12-3 or TRBV12-4 to TRBJ2-7, with a possible D match to TRBD2 (7 bases). The CDR3 is made up of 13 amino acids. Trimming left V 3 bases short and J 5 bases short, with 11 bases between. CDR3 DNA: TGTGCCAGCAGTTTCGGGGGGCCGGACGAGCAGTACGTC. It specifies CASSFGGPDEQYV.

The chain carries TRBV24-1 and TRBJ1-2, with a tentative D call TRBD1 (5 bases). Trimming shortened V by 0 bases and J by 7 bases, and 8 bases separated the two germline ends. CDR3 size: 13 residues. CDR1 is KGHDR and CDR2 is SFDVKD in the germline V gene. The CDR3 DNA reads as TGTGCCACCAGTGATTTGTATACAGGTGGCTACACCTTC. Amino acids: CATSDLYTGGYTF.

The rearrangement uses TRBV19 and TRBJ2-2, with 8 bases fitting TRBD1. The germline CDR1 and CDR2 sequences are LNHDA and SQIVND (reference sequence). V was clipped by 4 bases and J by 0 bases; unmatched bases: 10. The CDR3 is made up of 18 amino acids. The CDR3 protein is CASSRTVPGQANTGELFF. The DNA of the CDR3 is TGTGCCAGTAGTAGGACCGTACCGGGACAGGCGAACACCGGGGAGCTGTTTTTT.

V and J are TRBV6-6 and TRBJ2-1; maybe TRBD1 (6 bases). CDR1 and CDR2 from the germline V gene are MNHNY and SVGAGI (reference sequence). CDR3 length equals 15 residues. V lost 1 base and J 10 bases, leaving 17 bases between the germline ends. The CDR3 DNA follows: TGTGCCAGCAGTTACTTTGCGACCCGCGGACAGGAGCAGTTCTTC. Translating it yields CASSYFATRGQEQFF.

The chain has TRBV3-1 (or the pseudogene TRBV3-2) and TRBJ2-2; 8 bases map to TRBD1. Germline V gene lookup returns CDR1 LGHDT and CDR2 YNNKEL (reference sequence). This CDR3 spans 17 amino acids. J lost 3 bases, V lost 0 bases, and 6 bases had no gene match. The CDR3 loop is CASSQDVGTGYTGELFF. The CDR3 region has the DNA TGTGCCAGCAGCCAAGATGTTGGGACAGGATACACCGGGGAGCTGTTTTTT.

V and J are TRBV2 and TRBJ2-5; perhaps TRBD2 as D (6 bases). There are 13 residues in the CDR3. Germline V gene lookup returns CDR1 SNHLY and CDR2 FYNNEI. V shed 8 bases and J shed 5 bases, with 15 bases lying between them. For the CDR3, the DNA is TGTGCCAGCCTTGGGGGGAGGTCGGAGACCCAGTACTTC. Translated, it gives CASLGGRSETQYF.

This rearrangement joins TRBV11-3 to TRBJ2-7; D gene unclear. Germline values: CDR1 SGHNT, CDR2 YENEEA. This CDR3 is 13 amino acids long. The germline V and J ends were trimmed by 0 bases and 3 bases, with 6 bases remaining between them. The CDR3 loop is CASSLEQNYEQYV. Written as DNA, the CDR3 is TGTGCCAGCAGCTTAGAACAAAACTACGAGCAGTACGTC.

This rearrangement joins TRBV7-9 to TRBJ1-2; 9 bases are shared with TRBD1. Germline CDR1 is SEHNR and CDR2 is FQNEAQ (reference sequence). The CDR3 runs 15 residues. V lost 4 bases to trimming and J lost 8 bases; unmatched junction nucleotides: 11. In nucleotides, the CDR3 is TGTGCCAGCAGCTCACCAAACCGGGACAGGGACGGCTACACCTTC. Protein product: CASSSPNRDRDGYTF. The full variable domain, its missing parts supplied by reference TRBV7-9 and TRBJ1-2, is DTGVSQNPRHKITKRGQNVTFRCDPISEHNRLYWYRQTLGQGPEFLTYFQNEAQLEKSRLLSDRFSAERPKGSFSTLEIQRTEQGDSAMYLCASSSPNRDRDGYTFGSGTRLTVV.

This clone has a single count. V and J are TRBV10-1 and TRBJ1-5; D is ambiguous. V was shortened by 0 bases and J by 6 bases, with 6 bases between the two germline ends. This CDR3 has 13 residues. Germline-derived CDR1 and CDR2 are WNHNN and SYGVQD (reference sequence). The DNA for the CDR3 is TGCGCCAGCAGTGAGTCAGGACTTCAGCCCCAGCATTTT. Amino acid sequence: CASSESGLQPQHF.

This chain links TRBV12-3 or TRBV12-4 with TRBJ2-2; no definite D call. The V and J ends lost 7 bases and 6 bases respectively, with 6 bases between them. The CDR3 has 11 amino acids. This CDR3 is CASTVAGELFF. Here the CDR3 DNA reads TGTGCCAGCACCGTTGCCGGGGAGCTGTTTTTT.

This chain links TRBV5-1 with TRBJ2-3, with D tentatively TRBD2 (5 bases). Germline V gene sequence: CDR1 SGHRS, CDR2 YFSETQ. The CDR3 spans 14 residues. Deletions cut 4 bases from V and 2 bases from J, with 11 bases between. CDR3 protein: CASSLSGATDTQYF. The CDR3 nucleotides read TGCGCCAGCAGCCTCAGCGGAGCCACAGATACGCAGTATTTT.

This clone was counted between two and nine times. The rearrangement links TRBV27 to TRBJ1-5, with a weak D call TRBD1 (5 bases). The CDR3 sequence is 14 residues long. The ends were cut back, 4 bases at V and 3 bases at J, with 10 bases in the middle. Per germline, CDR1 MNHEY and CDR2 SMNVEV (reference sequence). In nucleotides, the CDR3 is TGTGCCAGCAGTTCCCAGGGTCTCAATCAGCCCCAGCATTTT. Its protein product is CASSSQGLNQPQHF.

The chain is built from TRBV30 and TRBJ1-2; tentatively, D is TRBD1 (6 bases). This CDR3 is 12 amino acids long. Trimming took off 2 bases at V and 10 bases at J, with 14 bases between the two ends. Germline CDR1 reads GTSNPN; CDR2 reads SVGIG (reference sequence). CDR3 in amino acids: CAWSMTGRDYTF. The CDR3 DNA sequence: TGTGCCTGGAGTATGACAGGACGTGACTACACCTTC.

The gene calls are TRBV5-1 and TRBJ2-7, with 7 bases identical to TRBD1. V trimming: 2 bases; J trimming: 0 bases; junction bases outside the gene matches: 8. CDR1 and CDR2 from the germline V gene are SGHRS and YFSETQ. The CDR3 extends over 16 amino acids. As DNA, the CDR3 is TGCGCCAGCAGCTTTTTAGGGACAGAGGGCTCCTACGAGCAGTACGTC. It yields the protein CASSFLGTEGSYEQYV.

The chain is built from TRBV5-5 and TRBJ1-6, with a weak D call TRBD1 (5 bases). The V end lost 4 bases, the J end lost 0 bases, and 14 bases lay between the germline ends. CDR1 is SGHKS and CDR2 is YYEKEE in the germline V gene (reference sequence). CDR3 length: 17 residues. CDR3 sequence: CASSQIQESSYNSPLHF. In DNA form, the CDR3 reads TGTGCCAGCAGCCAAATACAGGAAAGCTCCTATAATTCACCCCTCCACTTT.